This T cell receptor (beta chain) was sequenced in a study of blood T cell repertoires in COVID-19. At the level of the study: The origin of the acute and convalescent COVID-19 samples was the United States, Italy and Spain. PBMCs, B-cell-depleted T cells, or T cells provided the cDNA or gDNA that made up the material.

The CDR3 runs to 13 residues. Trimming at V came to 4 bases and at J to 6 bases, leaving 4 bases not matched to a gene. CDR1 and CDR2 from the germline V gene are ENHRY and SYGVKD. Original data processing: Reference gene primers were amplified, and this amplification served to estimate nucleated cell counts. TCRdb's table, derived via immunoSEQ multiplex PCR, lists solely in-frame clones and lacks some. D and trimming come from the DNA, and the V and J calls and clone size come from that table. Here the sample spans about 160,000 clones, approximately 84% being singletons. Sequenced sample: peripheral blood. The sequence was obtained from a man aged 35 to 55 who had recovered from COVID-19. The rearrangement links TRBV10-3 to TRBJ2-7; TRBD2 matches 9 bases. CDR3 sequence reads: CAISVAGGREQYF. The DNA of the CDR3 is TGTGCCATCAGTGTTGCGGGGGGGCGCGAGCAGTACTTC.